The rows below give T cell receptor beta chains drawn from one sample of a study of low-dose radiotherapy and immunotherapy resistance in tumors. TCRdb itself ran the reads through MiXCR, one entry per CDR3 protein. The data hold 60,000 to 90,000 distinct CDR3 sequences, with more than 25% observed a single time. The input for sequencing was PBMCs, taken before treatment. The receptors were sampled from a female donor with ovarian cancer. Each CDR3 is given with its conserved first and last residue. Fields, in order: V gene, D gene, clone size, J gene, CDR3 protein, CDR3 DNA. The D gene is left open where the match is weak. Expanded clones are given a class, and other clones once, few, many or no size at all.

>TRBV20-1|TRBD2|NA|TRBJ2-5
CSAGMASGSVLEETQYF
TGCAGTGCTGGCATGGCTAGCGGGAGCGTCCTGGAAGAGACCCAGTACTTC
>TRBV24-1|TRBD2|NA|TRBJ2-1
CATSSGRGEQFF
TGTGCCACCTCTAGCGGGAGAGGTGAGCAGTTCTTC
>TRBV12-3/TRBV12-4|TRBD2|NA|TRBJ2-1
CASSPLLAGNEQFF
TGTGCCAGCTCCCCGTTATTAGCGGGGAACGAGCAGTTCTTC
>TRBV28|NA|few|TRBJ1-5
CASKVGGNQPQHF
TGTGCCAGCAAAGTCGGGGGCAATCAGCCCCAGCATTTT
>TRBV7-9|NA|many|TRBJ1-2
CASSLAAASNYGYTF
TGTGCCAGCAGCTTAGCAGCAGCCTCTAACTATGGCTACACCTTC
>TRBV7-9|NA|many|TRBJ2-3
CASSPTSSSTDTQYF
TGTGCCAGCAGCCCTACTAGCTCTAGCACAGATACGCAGTATTTT
>TRBV14|NA|NA|TRBJ1-1
CASSQLGRDTEAFF
TGTGCCAGCAGCCAGTTAGGGCGCGACACTGAAGCTTTCTTT
>TRBV5-6|TRBD1|many|TRBJ2-1
CASSLLADRGREQFF
TGTGCCAGCAGCTTGCTGGCGGACAGGGGACGGGAGCAGTTCTTC
>TRBV6-6|NA|medium-sized|TRBJ1-1
CAGQGLNTEAFF
TGTGCCGGGCAGGGATTGAACACTGAAGCTTTCTTT
>TRBV29-1|TRBD2|many|TRBJ2-4
CSVEPLLAGEVSAKNIQYF
TGCAGCGTTGAGCCCCTACTAGCGGGAGAAGTCAGTGCCAAAAACATTCAGTACTTC
>TRBV5-1|NA|many|TRBJ2-1
CASSKDRYNEQFF
TGCGCCAGCAGCAAAGACAGGTACAATGAGCAGTTCTTC
>TRBV29-1|NA|many|TRBJ1-1
CSVRSWRFEAFF
TGCAGCGTCCGGAGTTGGCGGTTTGAAGCTTTCTTT
>TRBV6-2/TRBV6-3|NA|NA|TRBJ2-2
CASSSRNPGLAGFTNTGELFFF
NA
>TRBV5-1|NA|NA|TRBJ2-7
CASSLAAGTGAYEQYF
TGCGCCAGCAGCTTGGCCGCCGGGACCGGAGCCTACGAGCAGTACTTC
>TRBV29-1|NA|NA|TRBJ2-7
CSVGSRARNEQYF
TGCAGCGTTGGGAGCAGGGCAAGAAACGAGCAGTACTTC
>TRBV3-1|NA|NA|TRBJ2-7
CASSQPGTYEQYF
TGTGCCAGCAGCCAGCCGGGGACCTACGAGCAGTACTTC
>TRBV6-2/TRBV6-3|TRBD2|few|TRBJ2-7
CASRRGLAGEQYF
TGTGCCAGCAGGAGGGGACTAGCGGGCGAGCAGTACTTC
>TRBV4-2|TRBD2|NA|TRBJ2-3
CASSQGRSGGTDTQYF
TGTGCCAGCAGCCAAGGGCGAAGCGGGGGCACAGATACGCAGTATTTT
>TRBV2|NA|many|TRBJ1-1
CASSEVPGLNTEAFF
TGTGCCAGCAGTGAAGTCCCGGGGTTAAACACTGAAGCTTTCTTT
>TRBV30|TRBD2|NA|TRBJ2-5
CAYSGRETQYF
TGTGCCTATAGCGGGAGAGAGACCCAGTACTTC
>TRBV5-1|NA|NA|TRBJ2-3
CASSSTRADTQYF
TGCGCCAGCAGCTCGACCAGGGCAGATACGCAGTATTTT
>TRBV9|TRBD2|NA|TRBJ2-2
CASSGGTSGNTGELFF
TGTGCCAGCAGCGGGGGGACTAGCGGAAACACCGGGGAGCTGTTTTTT